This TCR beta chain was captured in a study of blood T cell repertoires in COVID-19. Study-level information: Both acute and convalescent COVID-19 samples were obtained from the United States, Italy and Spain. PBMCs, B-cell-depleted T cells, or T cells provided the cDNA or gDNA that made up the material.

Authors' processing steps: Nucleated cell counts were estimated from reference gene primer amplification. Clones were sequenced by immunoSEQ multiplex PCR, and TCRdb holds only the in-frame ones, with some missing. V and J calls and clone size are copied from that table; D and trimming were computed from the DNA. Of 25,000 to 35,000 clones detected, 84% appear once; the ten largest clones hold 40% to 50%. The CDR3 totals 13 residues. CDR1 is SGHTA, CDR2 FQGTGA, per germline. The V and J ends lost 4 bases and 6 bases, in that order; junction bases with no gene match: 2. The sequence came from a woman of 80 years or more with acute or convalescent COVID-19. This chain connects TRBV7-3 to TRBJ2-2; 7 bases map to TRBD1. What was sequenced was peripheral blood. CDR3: CASSSTGAGELFF. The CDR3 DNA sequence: TGTGCCAGCAGCTCCACAGGGGCCGGGGAGCTGTTTTTT.